The rows below give T cell receptor beta chains drawn from one sample of a study of high-grade serous ovarian cancer treatment subgroups. The data were produced by immunoSEQ multiplex PCR, yet TCRdb's version contains in-frame clones alone and is incomplete. The sample shows around 12,000 clones, 83% of them seen only once. The material sequenced was tumor tissue. These receptors all come from a human donor with high-grade serous ovarian cancer. Both conserved end residues are part of each CDR3.

cdr3_length	v_call	cdr3_aa
18	TRBV28	CASSLLSEAGGEFGEQFF
13	TRBV19	CASSAVLNEKLFF
15	TRBV7-2	CASSLGSGDNYGYTF
15	TRBV28	CASSSQKDRTGELFF
13	TRBV6-5	CASSYSKANEQFF
13	TRBV5-1	CASSGSSFDTQYF
14	TRBV11-2	CASSSYWIGNTIYF
14	TRBV5-4	CASRVGGDAYEQYF
14	TRBV9	CASSVGGSDYEQYF
17	TRBV4-1	CASSQWGVADSQETQYF
15	TRBV5-1	CASSGRTSGSYEQYF
12	TRBV2	CASSARNTEAFF
16	TRBV11-2	CASSLGQPSSTDTQYF
15	TRBV5-4	CASSLEQGFSYEQYF